These 18 T cell receptor beta chains came from one sample sequenced in a study of low-dose radiotherapy and immunotherapy resistance in tumors. TRAV- and TRBV-specific primers were used for first-strand cDNA, which covered alpha and beta chains. TCRs underwent approximately 20 PCR cycles of amplification with a constant-region primer and V-primer adapter. MiXCR was run by TCRdb on the reads, yielding one entry per CDR3 protein. The table has 75,000 to 95,000 distinct CDR3 sequences, about 20% seen once. Time point reported: before trial treatment. The sample was PBMCs, taken before treatment. The receptors here all came from a male donor with prostate cancer.

In this sample, this clonotype turned up many times. The J gene is TRBJ2-6, the V gene TRBV7-2, with D maybe TRBD1 (5 bases). V was trimmed by 5 bases and J by 3 bases, leaving 17 bases between them. The CDR3 loop spans 17 amino acids. Germline assignment: CDR1 SGHTA and CDR2 FQGNSA. This chain's CDR3 is CASSPSQGRLGANVLTF. CDR3 in DNA: TGTGCCAGCAGCCCTAGTCAGGGTCGCCTTGGGGCCAACGTCCTGACTTTC.

This clonotype was observed at least ten times. The chain links TRBV27 to TRBJ1-2; D is uncertain. Germline V gene data show CDR1 as MNHEY and CDR2 as SMNVEV (reference sequence). Trimming pared 6 bases from V and 8 bases from J, leaving 13 bases between. The CDR3 is 12 residues long. The CDR3 reads CASRNPSWGYTF. Here the CDR3 DNA reads TGTGCCAGCAGAAACCCCTCTTGGGGCTACACCTTC.

This chain links TRBV20-1 with TRBJ2-2; TRBD2 matches at 8 bases. Germline V gives CDR1 DFQATT, CDR2 SNEGSKA (reference sequence). Trimming at V came to 3 bases and at J to 5 bases, leaving 5 bases not matched to a gene. CDR3 length equals 14 residues. Here the CDR3 DNA reads TGCAGTGCTAGGAGCGGGAGTAGGACCGGGGAGCTGTTTTTT. This sequence encodes CSARSGSRTGELFF.

Regarding this clonotype: A far larger clone is a single base away, which makes a read error likely. The chain carries TRBV28 and TRBJ2-1, with 13 bases that match TRBD2. CDR3 size: 15 residues. Germline CDR1 reads MDHEN; CDR2 reads SYDVKM. CDR3 coding DNA: TGTGTCAGCAGCACCGGGACTAGCGGGGACAATGAGCAGTTCTTC. This gives the protein CVSSTGTSGDNEQFF.

This clonotype was observed many times. V is TRBV16 and J is TRBJ2-1; D unresolved. The germline V gene has CDR1 KGHSY and CDR2 FQNENV. The CDR3 is made up of 10 amino acids. V was clipped by 1 base and J by 8 bases, with 0 bases between them. The DNA for the CDR3 is TGTGCCAGCAGCCAATATGAGCAGTTCTTC. It translates to CASSQYEQFF. The complete variable domain, with remaining parts taken from reference TRBV16 and TRBJ2-1, reads GEEVAQTPKHLVRGEGQKAKLYCAPIKGHSYVFWYQQVLKNEFKFLISFQNENVFDETGMPKERFSAKCLPNSPCSLEIQATKLEDSAVYFCASSQYEQFFGPGTRLTVL.

This clonotype was recorded at least ten times. The genes are TRBV19 and TRBJ1-1; D is perhaps TRBD1 (6 bases). The V end was cut by 3 bases, the J end by 4 bases, with 9 bases between. The germline V gene encodes CDR1 LNHDA and CDR2 SQIVND (reference sequence). The CDR3 runs to 13 residues. This CDR3 reads CASSMEGVTEAFF. CDR3 nucleotide sequence: TGTGCCAGTAGTATGGAGGGGGTCACTGAAGCTTTCTTT.

Note on this clonotype: A read error is likely here: a far larger clone is one base away. The CDR3: CVSSQKGGGAVLSEQFF. The CDR3 nucleotides read TGTGTCAGCAGCCAGAAGGGCGGGGGGGCCGTATTGAGTGAGCAGTTCTTC. This chain uses TRBV7-9 with TRBJ2-1, with 9 bases matching TRBD2. The CDR3 is 17 amino acids. Germline CDR1 reads SEHNR; CDR2 reads FQNEAQ (reference sequence).

This clonotype was seen many times. The rearrangement uses TRBV28 and TRBJ1-2; a possible D gene is TRBD1 (6 bases). V was trimmed by 10 bases and J by 3 bases, leaving 9 bases between them. CDR3 length: 11 amino acids. Looked up from germline, CDR1 is MDHEN and CDR2 is SYDVKM. The chain's CDR3 is CATSGDYGYTF. CDR3 nucleotide sequence: TGTGCCACCTCAGGGGACTATGGCTACACCTTC.

This clonotype has at least ten counts. The rearrangement joins TRBV28 to TRBJ2-1; 9 bases match TRBD2. The CDR3 covers 16 residues. The J segment lost 0 bases and the V segment lost 7 bases, leaving 7 bases of the junction unmatched. From germline, CDR1 is MDHEN and CDR2 SYDVKM. CDR3 DNA sequence: TGTGCCAGCAAAGGGCGGGAGGGCGGCTCCTACAATGAGCAGTTCTTC. As protein: CASKGREGGSYNEQFF. Based on the CDR3 plus reference TRBV28 and TRBJ2-1, the full variable domain is DVKVTQSSRYLVKRTGEKVFLECVQDMDHENMFWYRQDPGLGLRLIYFSYDVKMKEKGDIPEGYSVSREKKERFSLILESASTNQTSMYLCASKGREGGSYNEQFFGPGTRLTVL.

A remark on this clonotype: This may be a read error, as it is one base from a much larger clone. V gene TRBV24-1 combines with J gene TRBJ1-1, with D uncertain. The CDR3 has 13 residues. Germline V gene lookup returns CDR1 KGHDR and CDR2 SFDVKD. The CDR3 region is CATSDPQNTKAFF. The CDR3, as DNA: TGTGCCACCAGTGACCCTCAGAACACTAAAGCTTTCTTT.

The chain has TRBV5-1 and TRBJ1-1; maybe TRBD1 (6 bases). The germline gives CDR1 SGHRS, CDR2 YFSETQ. V lost 0 bases and J 8 bases, leaving 11 bases between the germline ends. CDR3 length: 13 amino acids. DNA for the CDR3: TGCGCCAGCAGCTTGGGGGGACAAGTAGAAGCTTTCTTT. Amino acid sequence: CASSLGGQVEAFF.

This chain uses TRBV3-1 with TRBJ2-3; 7 positions agree with TRBD2. This CDR3 is built from 17 residues. Per the germline V gene, CDR1 is LGHDT and CDR2 is YNNKEL (reference sequence). V trimming: 9 bases; J trimming: 3 bases; junction bases outside the gene matches: 18. The CDR3 bases are TGTGCCAGTATCAGGCCGTCAAGCGGGACCGGGACAGATACGCAGTATTTT. This codes for CASIRPSSGTGTDTQYF.

This clonotype has at least ten counts. The J gene is TRBJ2-3, the V gene TRBV18; D is ambiguous. The CDR3 loop spans 13 amino acids. Germline CDR1 and CDR2: KGHSH and LQKENI. Trimming cost V 0 bases and J 5 bases, with 6 bases left between them. This chain's CDR3 is CASSPPLEDTQYF. For the CDR3, the DNA is TGTGCCAGCTCACCACCGCTGGAAGATACGCAGTATTTT.

This clonotype was counted ten times or more. V gene TRBV27 combines with J gene TRBJ2-1, with 8 bases aligning to TRBD2. The germline V gene encodes CDR1 MNHEY and CDR2 SMNVEV (reference sequence). This CDR3 is built from 15 residues. Unmatched junction bases numbered 7, after V lost 6 bases and J lost 3 bases. In nucleotides, the CDR3 is TGTGCCAGCAGCCGACTCGGGGGGGACTACAATGAGCAGTTCTTC. Amino acids: CASSRLGGDYNEQFF.

This clonotype came up many times. The chain joins TRBV7-6 to TRBJ2-6; D unclear. CDR1 and CDR2 from the germline V gene are SGHVS and FNYEAQ. V dropped 4 bases and J dropped 0 bases, with 7 bases sitting between them. The CDR3 spans 15 residues. CDR3 sequence (DNA): TGTGCCAGCAGCTCCGCCCTCTCTGGGGCCAACGTCCTGACTTTC. It translates to CASSSALSGANVLTF.

This clonotype was picked up many times. V and J are TRBV29-1 and TRBJ2-3, with 8 bases identical to TRBD2. The germline V gene encodes CDR1 SQVTM and CDR2 ANQGSEA. J gave up 1 base and V 6 bases, and 0 bases lay outside the gene matches. This CDR3 region has 12 residues. The CDR3 coding sequence is TGCAGCGTAGCGGGAGGCACAGATACGCAGTATTTT. Its protein is CSVAGGTDTQYF.

Relative to its sample, this clonotype is medium-sized. This chain connects TRBV28 to TRBJ2-1; D is unclear. The CDR3 runs to 15 residues. Germline assignment: CDR1 MDHEN and CDR2 SYDVKM. The germline V and J ends were trimmed by 2 bases and 0 bases, with 8 bases remaining between them. The CDR3 protein is CASSLDLYSYNEQFF. The CDR3 DNA is TGTGCCAGCAGTTTAGACTTATACTCCTACAATGAGCAGTTCTTC.

The chain uses TRBV18 and TRBJ2-5; D gene ambiguous. This CDR3 contains 12 residues. Germline V gives CDR1 KGHSH, CDR2 LQKENI. Trimming removed 4 bases from V and 7 bases from J, with 10 bases in between. The chain's CDR3 is CASSRMDGTQYF. CDR3 in DNA: TGTGCCAGCTCACGGATGGACGGGACCCAGTACTTC.